The 16 T cell receptor beta chains reported below all come from one sample, sequenced in a study of CD8 T cells in Susac syndrome. Random hexamers primed reverse transcription of 0.5 to 1 ug RNA. TCRdb reprocessed the immunoSEQ multiplex PCR reads with MiXCR, giving one entry per CDR3 protein. The repertoire holds 150,000 or so distinct CDR3 sequences, with just over 90% as singletons. Sequencing was done on a sample of CD4+ T cells from PBMCs. Source of these receptors: a human donor in good health.

V gene TRBV7-2 combines with J gene TRBJ2-3, with D maybe TRBD2 (6 bases). CDR3 length: 15 amino acids. CDR1 is SGHTA, CDR2 FQGNSA, per germline. The V end was cut by 5 bases, the J end by 2 bases, with 14 bases between. This CDR3 is CASSNVGGATDTQYF. CDR3 DNA: TGTGCCAGCAGCAACGTCGGCGGGGCCACAGATACGCAGTATTTT.

V and J are TRBV30 and TRBJ2-3; tentative D call: TRBD2 (7 bases). Germline assignment: CDR1 GTSNPN and CDR2 SVGIG (reference sequence). This CDR3 is built from 14 residues. Trimming took 7 bases from V and 4 from J, leaving 18 bases between them. The CDR3 loop is CALMGGAWADTQYF. The CDR3 nucleotides read TGTGCCTTAATGGGGGGGGCTTGGGCAGATACGCAGTATTTT.

The chain recombines TRBV15 with TRBJ1-4; D might be TRBD1 (5 bases). CDR1 and CDR2 from the germline V gene are LNHNV and YYDKDF (reference sequence). V lost 0 bases and J 1 base, leaving 9 bases between the germline ends. The CDR3 is made up of 16 amino acids. In nucleotides, the CDR3 is TGTGCCACCAGCAGAGATTTGGGGGTAACTAATGAAAAACTGTTTTTT. It yields the protein CATSRDLGVTNEKLFF.

The rearrangement links TRBV27 to TRBJ1-2; TRBD1 matches 9 bases. Germline V gene lookup returns CDR1 MNHEY and CDR2 SMNVEV (reference sequence). CDR3 size: 14 residues. The V and J ends lost 4 bases and 4 bases, in that order; junction bases with no gene match: 4. CDR3 nucleotides: TGTGCCAGCAGTTCGCGACAGGGGGTCTATGGCTACACCTTC. Its translation is CASSSRQGVYGYTF.

This sequence joins TRBV7-8 and TRBJ2-5, with 7 bases lining up with TRBD1. V lost 7 bases and J lost 2; bases outside the gene matches: 4. Germline CDR1 is SGHVS and CDR2 is FQNEAQ. The CDR3 is 13 residues long. CDR3 in DNA: TGTGCCAGCACCTGGGGACAGCAAGAGACCCAGTACTTC. Translated: CASTWGQQETQYF.

This clonotype was observed a single time. The chain links TRBV20-1 to TRBJ2-1; tentative D call: TRBD2 (6 bases). V lost 3 bases and J 8 bases, leaving 14 bases between the germline ends. The CDR3 runs 13 residues. Germline CDR1 and CDR2: DFQATT and SNEGSKA (reference sequence). The CDR3 nucleotides read TGCAGTGCTAGGCCTAGCGTTCTCTATGAGCAGTTCTTC. Translated: CSARPSVLYEQFF.

The chain couples TRBV29-1 to TRBJ1-5; D not certain. The CDR3 has 12 amino acids. V lost 2 bases and J lost 2, with 4 bases in between. Looked up from germline, CDR1 is SQVTM and CDR2 is ANQGSEA. CDR3 sequence (DNA): TGCAGCGTTGAAACAGGCAATCAGCCCCAGCATTTT. Protein sequence: CSVETGNQPQHF.

The chain joins TRBV7-2 to TRBJ1-4; D is undetermined. The V end lost 1 base, the J end lost 8 bases, and 11 bases lay between the germline ends. The CDR3 is made up of 14 amino acids. Germline V gene data show CDR1 as SGHTA and CDR2 as FQGNSA. The chain's CDR3 is CASSLGRNGEKLFF. The DNA for the CDR3 is TGTGCCAGCAGCTTAGGCAGGAACGGGGAAAAACTGTTTTTT.

This clonotype showed up just a few times. The V and J genes are TRBV5-1 and TRBJ2-5, with 8 positions matching TRBD1. The CDR3 sequence is 14 residues long. Germline lookup yields CDR1 SGHRS and CDR2 YFSETQ. With V trimmed by 4 bases and J by 5 bases, 7 bases remained unmatched. CDR3 DNA sequence: TGCGCCAGCAGCCCTACAGGGGGTATGGAGACCCAGTACTTC. Its translation is CASSPTGGMETQYF.

The V and J genes are TRBV4-3 and TRBJ2-7, with 7 bases aligning to TRBD2. J gave up 1 base and V 0 bases, and 6 bases lay outside the gene matches. This CDR3 has 16 residues. Germline loops: CDR1 LGHNA, CDR2 YSLEER. CDR3 protein: CASSQDLLAESYEQYF. Written as DNA, the CDR3 is TGCGCCAGCAGCCAAGATTTGCTAGCGGAGTCCTACGAGCAGTACTTC.

The chain carries TRBV28 and TRBJ2-7, with a possible D match to TRBD1 (6 bases). V lost 6 bases, J lost 2 bases, and 8 bases lay in between. This CDR3 is built from 12 residues. Looked up from germline, CDR1 is MDHEN and CDR2 is SYDVKM. CDR3 amino acids: CASRQGTYEQYF. CDR3 in DNA: TGTGCCAGCAGGCAGGGGACCTACGAGCAGTACTTC.

This clonotype was counted a few times. V and J are TRBV14 and TRBJ2-3, with D possibly matching TRBD1 (5 bases). Trimming left V 4 bases short and J 0 bases short, with 11 bases between. CDR3 length equals 15 residues. CDR1 SGHDN and CDR2 FVKESK come from the germline V gene. CDR3 coding DNA: TGTGCCAGCAGCCGCGGACAATTAAGCACAGATACGCAGTATTTT. Protein product: CASSRGQLSTDTQYF.

The chain recombines TRBV7-2 with TRBJ2-7; 9 positions match TRBD2. The CDR3 extends over 18 amino acids. The V gene end was trimmed by 5 bases and the J gene end by 0 bases; junction bases not matched to a gene: 14. Germline V gene data show CDR1 as SGHTA and CDR2 as FQGNSA. DNA of the CDR3: TGTGCCAGCAGCCCCCCAGCGGGGGGCCCTAGGAGCTCCTACGAGCAGTACTTC. Its protein product is CASSPPAGGPRSSYEQYF.

The chain has TRBV29-1 and TRBJ1-1, with D maybe TRBD1 (5 bases). The V end was cut by 4 bases, the J end by 2 bases, with 14 bases between. Germline loops: CDR1 SQVTM, CDR2 ANQGSEA. The CDR3 length is 14 residues. CDR3 nucleotides: TGCAGCGTTGTTGGGGGTCTAACAAACACTGAAGCTTTCTTT. Translating gives CSVVGGLTNTEAFF. Supplemented by reference TRBV29-1 and TRBJ1-1, the full variable domain reads SAVISQKPSRDICQRGTSLTIQCQVDSQVTMMFWYRQQPGQSLTLIATANQGSEATYESGFVIDKFPISRPNLTFSTLTVSNMSPEDSSIYLCSVVGGLTNTEAFFGQGTRLTVV.

The chain is built from TRBV18 and TRBJ2-5, with 12 bases aligning to TRBD1. Germline V gene lookup returns CDR1 KGHSH and CDR2 LQKENI. The CDR3 consists of 16 residues. The V and J ends lost 4 bases and 2 bases, in that order; junction bases with no gene match: 5. The CDR3 protein is CASSRDRGLGQETQYF. The CDR3 bases are TGTGCCAGCTCACGGGACAGGGGGCTGGGTCAAGAGACCCAGTACTTC.

The V call is TRBV20-1, the J call TRBJ2-1; D is undetermined. Looked up from germline, CDR1 is DFQATT and CDR2 is SNEGSKA (reference sequence). V gave up 0 bases and J gave up 5 bases, with 8 bases separating them. This CDR3 has 13 residues. The CDR3 sequence: CSARDPRNNEQFF. The DNA for the CDR3 is TGCAGTGCTAGAGATCCCAGAAACAATGAGCAGTTCTTC.